This TCR beta chain was found in a study of tumor-infiltrating lymphocytes in localized non-small cell lung cancer. Study findings and constraints: Different pieces of the same tissue were used for each assay.

This clone is labeled medium-sized. Its antigen is unidentified. The CDR3 has 19 residues. Trimming at V came to 1 base and at J to 2 bases, leaving 14 bases not matched to a gene. CDR1 and CDR2 from the germline V gene are LNHDA and SQIVND (reference sequence). The protocol was immunoSEQ multiplex PCR, while the TCRdb copy is restricted to in-frame clones and leaves out a portion. The data hold over 8,000 clones, with over 70% observed a single time. The TCR comes from a human donor with non-small cell lung cancer. J is TRBJ1-5 and V is TRBV19; 7 nucleotides agree with TRBD1. Input material: uninvolved lung tissue not adjacent to the tumor. The CDR3 bases are TGTGCCAGTAGTATAGGGACAGGCTATTTTCAGAGGGGCAATCAGCCCCAGCATTTT. Translated, it gives CASSIGTGYFQRGNQPQHF. Based on the CDR3 plus reference TRBV19 and TRBJ1-5, the full variable domain is DGGITQSPKYLFRKEGQNVTLSCEQNLNHDAMYWYRQDPGQGLRLIYYSQIVNDFQKGDIAEGYSVSREKKESFPLTVTSAQKNPTAFYLCASSIGTGYFQRGNQPQHFGDGTRLSIL.